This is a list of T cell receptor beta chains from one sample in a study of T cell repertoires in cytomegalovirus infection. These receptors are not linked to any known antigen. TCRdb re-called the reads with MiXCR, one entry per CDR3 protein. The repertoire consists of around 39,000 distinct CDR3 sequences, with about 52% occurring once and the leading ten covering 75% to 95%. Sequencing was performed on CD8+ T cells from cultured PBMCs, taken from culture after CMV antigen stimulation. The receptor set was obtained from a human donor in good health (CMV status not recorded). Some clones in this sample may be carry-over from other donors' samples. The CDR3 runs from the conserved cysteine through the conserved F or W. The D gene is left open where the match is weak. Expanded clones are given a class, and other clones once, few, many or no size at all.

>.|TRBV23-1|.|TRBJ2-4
TGCGCCAGCAGTCATGGGCCGTTGGGAGAGGGCTCAAAAAACATTCAGTACTTC
CASSHGPLGEGSKNIQYF
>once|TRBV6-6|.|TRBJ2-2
TGTGCCAGCAGTTACGCAGAGGGGGGTCCCGGGGAGCTGTTTTTT
CASSYAEGGPGELFF
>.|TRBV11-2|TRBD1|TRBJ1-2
TGTGCCAGCAGCTCGTCCGGGACAGGGGGATTTCATGGCTACACCTTC
CASSSSGTGGFHGYTF
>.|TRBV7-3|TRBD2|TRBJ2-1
TGTGCCAGCAGCTTGGCGGGGACTAACAATGAGCAGTTCTTC
CASSLAGTNNEQFF
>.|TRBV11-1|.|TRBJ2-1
TGTGCCAGCAGCTACGGATTCGGCTACAATGAGCAGTTCTTC
CASSYGFGYNEQFF
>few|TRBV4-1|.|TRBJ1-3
TGCGCCAGCAGCCAACCGGACAGCTCTGGAAACACCATATATTTT
CASSQPDSSGNTIYF
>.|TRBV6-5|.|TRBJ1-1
TGTGCCAGCAGTTACGGTGGGAACACTGAAGCTTTCTTT
CASSYGGNTEAFF
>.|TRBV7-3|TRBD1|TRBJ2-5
TGTGCCAGCAGCTTACAGGGGGCACAAGAGACCCAGTACTTC
CASSLQGAQETQYF
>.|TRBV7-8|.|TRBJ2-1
TGTGCCAGCAGCTTAGAAGCGTGGAATGAGCAGTTCTTC
CASSLEAWNEQFF
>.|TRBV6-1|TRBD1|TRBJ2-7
TGTGCCAGCAGTGAGACAGGGAGAAACGAGCAGTACTTC
CASSETGRNEQYF
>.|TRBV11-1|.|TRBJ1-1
TGTGCCAGCAGCGAGGACAGCAACACTGAAGCTTTCTTT
CASSEDSNTEAFF